A selection of T cell receptor beta chains follows, all from one sample in a study of blood T cell repertoires in COVID-19. Libraries were prepared by immunoSEQ multiplex PCR; TCRdb keeps only in-frame clonotypes and omits some of them. This sample has around 300,000 clones, with approximately 85% found just once. Input material: peripheral blood. The receptors come from a woman aged 70-85 years with acute or convalescent COVID-19. Each CDR3 is given with its conserved first and last residue. A D gene is named only where the DNA matches it firmly. A clone size is listed for some rows: how often the clone was seen (once, few, many), or a class if it is expanded.

V	length	size	J	D	DNA	CDR3
TRBV5-1	14	.	TRBJ1-1	.	TGCGCCAGCAGCTCCGCCGGGAGGAACACTGAAGCTTTCTTT	CASSSAGRNTEAFF
TRBV29-1	10	once	TRBJ1-2	.	TGCAGCGCCGGGGACTATGGCTACACCTTC	CSAGDYGYTF
TRBV18	17	.	TRBJ1-2	.	TGTGCCAGCTCAGACCAGGTTGGCACCTCAAGGTTTTATGGCTACACCTTC	CASSDQVGTSRFYGYTF
TRBV5-8	14	.	TRBJ1-2	.	TGTGCCAGCAGCTTGGTGGCAGCCCGAGGGAGCTACACCTTC	CASSLVAARGSYTF
TRBV19	18	.	TRBJ1-2	.	TGTGCCAGTAACCTAGGGGGAGTCGGGACACCTACCCTCTATGGCTACACCTTC	CASNLGGVGTPTLYGYTF
TRBV7-3	14	once	TRBJ2-7	TRBD2	TGTGCCAGCAGCTTAACGGGGCTAGCGGGCGAGCAGTACTTC	CASSLTGLAGEQYF
TRBV19	15	few	TRBJ1-1	.	TGTGCCAGTATCGACTTCGGCAGGGGAAAGACTGAAGCTTTCTTT	CASIDFGRGKTEAFF
TRBV5-1	16	.	TRBJ2-1	TRBD2	TGCGCCAGCAGCTTGCGGACTAGCGGGGGGGCAGGTGAGCAGTTCTTC	CASSLRTSGGAGEQFF
TRBV10-3	15	.	TRBJ2-1	TRBD2	TGTGCCATCAGTGAACCACTAGCGGGTCACAATGAGCAGTTCTTC	CAISEPLAGHNEQFF
TRBV19	15	.	TRBJ1-4	TRBD1	TGTGCCAGTAGTACCCGGACAGGGAGAGTCGAAAAACTGTTTTTT	CASSTRTGRVEKLFF
TRBV5-6	16	.	TRBJ1-1	.	TGTGCCAGCAGCTTTCTGACAGGTCCCTGGGGCACTGAAGCTTTCTTT	CASSFLTGPWGTEAFF
TRBV9	15	.	TRBJ2-3	TRBD1	TGTGCCAGCAGCGCAAGGACAGGGTCGGCAGATACGCAGTATTTT	CASSARTGSADTQYF
TRBV5-4	14	.	TRBJ1-2	.	TGTGCCGGACGGGCCTTACAGGCCAGGGGTGGCTACACCTTC	CAGRALQARGGYTF
TRBV4-1	17	.	TRBJ2-2	TRBD2	TGCGCCAGCAGCCAGGGTCGACTAGCACGCAGGGCCGGGGAGCTGTTTTTT	CASSQGRLARRAGELFF
TRBV11-2	15	.	TRBJ1-5	TRBD1	TGTGCCAGCAGCTTCGGGACAGGGGGCGGACAGCCCCAGCATTTT	CASSFGTGGGQPQHF
TRBV12-3/TRBV12-4	13	.	TRBJ1-3	.	TGTGCCAGCAGTTGGGGGCCGGCGAACACCATATATTTT	CASSWGPANTIYF
TRBV7-9	15	.	TRBJ2-1	TRBD2	TGTGCCAGCAGCTTACAGCGGGGCATATGGGATGAGCAGTTCTTC	CASSLQRGIWDEQFF
TRBV6-6	14	.	TRBJ1-4	.	TGTGCCAGCAGTTACGCGAACAGGGACGAAAAACTGTTTTTT	CASSYANRDEKLFF
TRBV9	21	.	TRBJ2-6	TRBD2	TGTGCCAGCAGCGCTACAGGGGGACTAGCGGGGGCTCTCTCTGGGGCCAACGTCCTGACTTTC	CASSATGGLAGALSGANVLTF
TRBV4-2	16	.	TRBJ1-4	.	TGTGCCAGCAGCCAGGAATCTCGGACAGTTAATGAAAAACTGTTTTTT	CASSQESRTVNEKLFF
TRBV6-6	12	.	TRBJ1-2	.	TGTGCCAGCCAGACAACTAACTATGGCTACACCTTC	CASQTTNYGYTF
TRBV3-1/TRBV3-2	13	few	TRBJ1-6	.	TGTGCCAGCAGCCCCGGAGATAATTCACCCCTCCACTTT	CASSPGDNSPLHF
TRBV5-1	15	.	TRBJ1-1	.	TGCGCCAGCAGCTTAATGGGGGCTCAGAACACTGAAGCTTTCTTT	CASSLMGAQNTEAFF
TRBV6-5	13	.	TRBJ1-6	TRBD1	TGTGCCAGCAGTAAACAGGGGCATTCACCCCTCCACTTT	CASSKQGHSPLHF
TRBV19	15	.	TRBJ2-2	.	TGTGCCACGAGTATCGACAGGCTGGTCACCGGGGAGCTGTTTTTT	CATSIDRLVTGELFF
TRBV19	16	.	TRBJ2-3	.	TGTGCCAGTAGTACGACCCCAGGGGAATACACAGATACGCAGTATTTT	CASSTTPGEYTDTQYF
TRBV4-1	16	.	TRBJ2-1	.	TGCGCCAGCAGCCTGAAGGGGGGGCTCTCCTACAATGAGCAGTTCTTC	CASSLKGGLSYNEQFF
TRBV18	14	.	TRBJ1-2	TRBD1	TGTGCCAGCTCACCCCCGACAGGGCTTTATGGCTACACCTTC	CASSPPTGLYGYTF
TRBV7-2	15	.	TRBJ2-7	TRBD1	TGTGCCAGCAGCCCCGAGACAGGGGTAGAGTACGAGCAGTACTTC	CASSPETGVEYEQYF
TRBV5-1	14	.	TRBJ2-7	TRBD1	TGCGCCAGCAGCCCCTCGGGACAGGGCTACGAGCAGTACTTC	CASSPSGQGYEQYF
TRBV5-1	14	.	TRBJ1-2	.	TGCGCCAGCAGCTTGGGGGCCATTAACTATGGCTACACCTTC	CASSLGAINYGYTF
TRBV5-1	14	few	TRBJ1-2	TRBD1	TGCGCCAGCAGCCTAGGACAGGGGGCGCTTGGCTACACCTTC	CASSLGQGALGYTF
TRBV14	15	.	TRBJ2-2	TRBD1	TGTGCCAGCAGCCGGAGACAGGGGAACACCGGGGAGCTGTTTTTT	CASSRRQGNTGELFF
TRBV7-9	13	.	TRBJ1-2	.	TGTGCCAGCAGCCCCCCCGGGGGGGGAGGCTACACCTTC	CASSPPGGGGYTF
TRBV10-3	14	few	TRBJ2-2	TRBD2	TGTGCCATCAGTGAGCTAGCGGGGACCGGGGAGCTGTTTTTT	CAISELAGTGELFF
TRBV2	12	.	TRBJ1-1	.	TGTGCCAGCAGTGAATGGGGTAGGGGAGCTTTCTTT	CASSEWGRGAFF
TRBV29-1	14	.	TRBJ1-1	.	TGCAGCGTGGGTACAGGGTGGGCCAACACTGAAGCTTTCTTT	CSVGTGWANTEAFF
TRBV27	15	once	TRBJ2-1	.	TGTGCCAGCAGTGAAGACAGCAGCTCCTACAATGAGCAGTTCTTC	CASSEDSSSYNEQFF
TRBV4-2	17	.	TRBJ2-3	TRBD1	TGTGCCAGCAGCCTTAAAATCGGGACAGCAGGCACAGATACGCAGTATTTT	CASSLKIGTAGTDTQYF
TRBV7-2	15	.	TRBJ1-4	.	TGTGCCAGCAGCTTAGGGGGAGGGGAGGGAGAAAAACTGTTTTTT	CASSLGGGEGEKLFF
TRBV6-6	14	.	TRBJ1-1	TRBD1	TGTGCCAGCAGGGAGAGGGACAGCAACACTGAAGCTTTCTTT	CASRERDSNTEAFF
TRBV19	13	.	TRBJ1-6	.	TGTGCCAGTAAGGTCGGAGATAATTCACCCCTCCACTTT	CASKVGDNSPLHF
TRBV4-2	17	.	TRBJ1-4	.	TGTGCCAGCAGCCAAGATCCCGGTTTTGCAACTAATGAAAAACTGTTTTTT	CASSQDPGFATNEKLFF
TRBV4-1	18	.	TRBJ2-2	TRBD1	TGCGCCAGCAGCCCCCGGCGAGGGACAGGGGGTAACACCGGGGAGCTGTTTTTT	CASSPRRGTGGNTGELFF
TRBV6-5	15	once	TRBJ1-2	.	TGTGCCAGCAGTTACTCGAGCGAATGGGTCTATGGCTACACCTTC	CASSYSSEWVYGYTF
TRBV7-9	15	.	TRBJ1-2	.	TGTGCCAGCAGCCCCTACGGGAAGAGAAACTATGGCTACACCTTC	CASSPYGKRNYGYTF